The entry that follows covers one TCR beta chain sequence. The antigen is not known. This record belongs to a study of cytomegalovirus exposure and HLA in healthy donors. Both 60 Vbeta primers and 13 Jbeta primers went into the PCR. Assay used: immunoSEQ multiplex PCR; TCRdb lists only in-frame clones, some missing. The table has around 61,000 clones, 60% to 70% seen once; the top ten hold around 17%. The V end was cut by 6 bases, the J end by 0 bases, with 12 bases between. The CDR3 has 14 amino acids. Germline assignment: CDR1 MNHEY and CDR2 SVGAGI. Regarding the study as a whole: Accurate predictions that matched the HLA-A and HLA-B alleles of most subjects were reportedly made from TCR beta sequences. Judged likely to be a sequencing artifact was a cluster of highly shared sequence variants. One variant, a missense change in DCLRE1C, was linked in a later analysis to TCR beta V- and J-gene trimming.

Input material: PBMCs. The chain couples TRBV6-5 to TRBJ2-7, with D possibly matching TRBD2 (6 bases). This receptor was obtained from a middle-aged man in good health and CMV-seropositive. The CDR3: CASRGFGSSYEQYF. CDR3 nucleotides: TGTGCCAGCAGGGGTTTCGGGAGCTCCTACGAGCAGTACTTC.